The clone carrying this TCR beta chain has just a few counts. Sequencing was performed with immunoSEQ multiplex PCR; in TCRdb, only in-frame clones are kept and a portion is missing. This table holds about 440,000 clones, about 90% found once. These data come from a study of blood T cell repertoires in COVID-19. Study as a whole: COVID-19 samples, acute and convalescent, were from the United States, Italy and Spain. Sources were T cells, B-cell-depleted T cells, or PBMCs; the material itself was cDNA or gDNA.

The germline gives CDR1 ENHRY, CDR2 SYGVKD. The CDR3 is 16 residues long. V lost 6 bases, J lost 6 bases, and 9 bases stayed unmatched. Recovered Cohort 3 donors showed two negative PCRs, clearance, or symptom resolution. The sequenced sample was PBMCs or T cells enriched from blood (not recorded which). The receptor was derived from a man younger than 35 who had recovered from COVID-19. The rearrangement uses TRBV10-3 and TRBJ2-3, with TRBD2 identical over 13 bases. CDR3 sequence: CAIRRGTSGAGDTQYF. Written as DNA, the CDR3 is TGTGCCATCAGACGAGGGACTAGCGGGGCGGGGGATACGCAGTATTTT.